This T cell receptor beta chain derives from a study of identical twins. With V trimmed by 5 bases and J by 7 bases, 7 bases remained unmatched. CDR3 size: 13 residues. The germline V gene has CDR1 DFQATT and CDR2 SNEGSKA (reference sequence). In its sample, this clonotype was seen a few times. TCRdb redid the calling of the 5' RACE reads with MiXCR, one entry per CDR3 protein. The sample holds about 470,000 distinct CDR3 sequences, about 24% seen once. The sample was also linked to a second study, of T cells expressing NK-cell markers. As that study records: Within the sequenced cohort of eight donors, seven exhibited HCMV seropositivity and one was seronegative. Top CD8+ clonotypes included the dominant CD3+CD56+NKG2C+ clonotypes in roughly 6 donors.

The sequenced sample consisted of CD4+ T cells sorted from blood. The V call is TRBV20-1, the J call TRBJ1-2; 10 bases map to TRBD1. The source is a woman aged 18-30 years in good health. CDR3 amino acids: CSAGGTGVIGYTF. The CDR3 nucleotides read TGCAGTGCTGGTGGGACAGGGGTTATTGGCTACACCTTC.